This T cell receptor beta chain stems from a study of cytomegalovirus exposure and HLA in healthy donors. The PCR contained 60 Vbeta and 13 Jbeta primers. Using immunoSEQ multiplex PCR, the repertoire was profiled, and TCRdb retains in-frame clones only, with some absent. In the table there are fewer than 200,000 clones, approximately 80% of which are singletons. Findings of the study overall: The study found most TCR sequences rare, yet found some public TCRs in many donors. Available immune exposure information covered CMV serostatus only.

The table lists this clone with a count of one. Antigen unknown. Germline values: CDR1 SGHDT, CDR2 YYEEEE. V lost 3 bases, J lost 4 bases, and 14 bases lay in between. The CDR3 has 15 residues. Healthy bone marrow donors formed the donor group. The sequenced material came from PBMCs. This chain uses TRBV5-6 with TRBJ1-5; D not certain. This sequence was found in a woman aged 45-60 years in good health and CMV-seronegative. CDR3 sequence reads: CASSSSDGMNQPQHF. The DNA for the CDR3 is TGTGCCAGCAGCTCCTCGGACGGGATGAATCAGCCCCAGCATTTT.